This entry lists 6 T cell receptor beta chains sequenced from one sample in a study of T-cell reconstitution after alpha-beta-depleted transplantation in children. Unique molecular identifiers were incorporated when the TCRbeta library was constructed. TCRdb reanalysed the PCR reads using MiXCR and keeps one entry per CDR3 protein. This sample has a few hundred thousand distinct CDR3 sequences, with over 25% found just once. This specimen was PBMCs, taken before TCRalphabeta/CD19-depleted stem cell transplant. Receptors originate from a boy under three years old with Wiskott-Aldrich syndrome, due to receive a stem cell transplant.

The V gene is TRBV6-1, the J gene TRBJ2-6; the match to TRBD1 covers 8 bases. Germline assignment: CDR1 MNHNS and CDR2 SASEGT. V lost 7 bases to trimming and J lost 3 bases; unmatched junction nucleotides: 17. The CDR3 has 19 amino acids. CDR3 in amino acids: CASKLAPRGPWSGANVLTF. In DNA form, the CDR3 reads TGTGCCAGCAAGCTTGCCCCCAGGGGGCCATGGAGTGGGGCCAACGTCCTGACTTTC.

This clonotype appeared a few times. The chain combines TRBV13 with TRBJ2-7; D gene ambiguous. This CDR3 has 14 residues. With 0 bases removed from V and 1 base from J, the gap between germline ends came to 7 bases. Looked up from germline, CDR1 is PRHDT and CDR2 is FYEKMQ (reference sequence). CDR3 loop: CASSLGLTSYEQYF. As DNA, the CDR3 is TGTGCCAGCAGCTTAGGACTGACTTCCTACGAGCAGTACTTC.

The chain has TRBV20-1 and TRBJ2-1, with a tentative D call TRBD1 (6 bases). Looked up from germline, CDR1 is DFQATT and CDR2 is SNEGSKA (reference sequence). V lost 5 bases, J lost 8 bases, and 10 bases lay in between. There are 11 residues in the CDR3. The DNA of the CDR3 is TGCAGTGCTCCCAGGGGCGATGAGCAGTTCTTC. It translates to CSAPRGDEQFF.

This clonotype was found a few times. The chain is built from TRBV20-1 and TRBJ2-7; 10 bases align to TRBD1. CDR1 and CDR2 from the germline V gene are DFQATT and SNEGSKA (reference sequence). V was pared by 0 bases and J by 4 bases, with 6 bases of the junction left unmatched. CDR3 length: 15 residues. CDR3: CSARDRTGGPYEQYF. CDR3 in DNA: TGCAGTGCTAGAGATAGGACAGGGGGGCCGTACGAGCAGTACTTC.

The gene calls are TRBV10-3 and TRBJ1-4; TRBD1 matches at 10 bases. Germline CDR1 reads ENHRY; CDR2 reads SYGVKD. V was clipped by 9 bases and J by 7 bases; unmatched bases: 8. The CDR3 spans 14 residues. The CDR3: CAIRSGTGAEKLFF. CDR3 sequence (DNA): TGTGCCATTCGCTCCGGGACAGGGGCTGAAAAACTGTTTTTT.

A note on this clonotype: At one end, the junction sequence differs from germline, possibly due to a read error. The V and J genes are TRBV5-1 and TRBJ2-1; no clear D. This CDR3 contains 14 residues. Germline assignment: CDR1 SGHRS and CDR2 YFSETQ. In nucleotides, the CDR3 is TGCGCCAGCATCTTGGGTGAAGGCTGGGGTGAGCAGTTCTTC. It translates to CASILGEGWGEQFF.